The 21 T cell receptor beta chains in this list originate from one sample, sequenced in a study of cytomegalovirus exposure and HLA in healthy donors. The PCR used 60 Vbeta and 13 Jbeta primers. Assay used: immunoSEQ multiplex PCR; TCRdb lists only in-frame clones, some missing. The table lists 120,000 or so clones, roughly four fifths of them singletons. Sequencing input: PBMCs. These receptor sequences come from a man between 18 and 35 years old in good health and CMV-seronegative.

The chain recombines TRBV2 with TRBJ1-1; D is possibly TRBD1 (6 bases). V gave up 5 bases and J gave up 1 base, with 17 bases separating them. This CDR3 is 16 amino acids long. The V gene's germline CDR1 is SNHLY and CDR2 FYNNEI. The CDR3 region has the DNA TGTGCCAGCAGTTACACCCGCGGGGGCGGGAACACTGAAGCTTTCTTT. This codes for CASSYTRGGGNTEAFF.

V and J are TRBV6-1 and TRBJ1-4; 8 bases match TRBD1. CDR1 is MNHNS and CDR2 is SASEGT in the germline V gene. J was trimmed by 0 bases and V by 9 bases; bases with no gene match: 6. This CDR3 contains 15 residues. CDR3 amino acids: CASKPTGATNEKLFF. DNA for the CDR3: TGTGCCAGTAAACCGACAGGGGCAACTAATGAAAAACTGTTTTTT.

The gene calls are TRBV5-1 and TRBJ2-7; D is unclear. Trimming left V 0 bases short and J 1 base short, with 8 bases between. Germline V gene sequence: CDR1 SGHRS, CDR2 YFSETQ. CDR3 length: 14 amino acids. The CDR3 protein is CASSLVPGSYEQYF. CDR3 nucleotides: TGCGCCAGCAGCTTGGTTCCAGGTTCCTACGAGCAGTACTTC.

The gene calls are TRBV11-2 and TRBJ2-5; maybe TRBD1 (5 bases). The J call is uncertain, as TRBJ2-7 better fits the DNA end. CDR1 and CDR2 from the germline V gene are SGHAT and FQNNGV. The CDR3 consists of 15 residues. CDR3: CASSIWTLKGYEQYF. The CDR3 coding sequence is TGTGCCAGCAGCATCTGGACATTGAAGGGCTACGAGCAGTACTTC.

The gene calls are TRBV18 and TRBJ2-7; 9 bases agree with TRBD1. Losses at the gene ends were 3 bases for V and 3 bases for J; bases not matched to a gene: 3. This CDR3 is built from 14 residues. Germline V gene lookup returns CDR1 KGHSH and CDR2 LQKENI. CDR3 amino acids: CASSPGQGIYEQYF. The CDR3, as DNA: TGTGCCAGCTCACCGGGACAGGGAATCTACGAGCAGTACTTC.

This rearrangement joins TRBV6-6 to TRBJ2-5, with TRBD2 matching over 10 bases. The CDR3 length is 16 residues. Germline CDR1 is MNHNY and CDR2 is SVGAGI (reference sequence). The V and J ends lost 0 bases and 5 bases, in that order; junction bases with no gene match: 6. DNA of the CDR3: TGTGCCAGCAGTTACTCCACTAGCGGGAAGTGGGAGACCCAGTACTTC. Protein: CASSYSTSGKWETQYF.

V usage is TRBV11-2 and J usage is TRBJ2-2; D is perhaps TRBD1 (6 bases). In germline, CDR1 is SGHAT, CDR2 FQNNGV. V lost 6 bases, J lost 4 bases, and 12 bases lay in between. The CDR3 extends over 14 amino acids. CDR3 amino acids: CASRPDRITGELFF. In nucleotides, the CDR3 is TGTGCCAGCAGACCGGACAGAATCACCGGGGAGCTGTTTTTT.

This clone appeared a single time. The CDR3, as DNA: TGTGCCAGCAGCTTAACCGTTTTCTCCTACAATGAGCAGTTCTTC. The encoded protein is CASSLTVFSYNEQFF. The rearrangement uses TRBV7-3 and TRBJ2-1; D unclear. The CDR3 consists of 15 residues. Germline V gene lookup returns CDR1 SGHTA and CDR2 FQGTGA. V was pared by 0 bases and J by 0 bases, with 6 bases between. The full variable domain, rest sourced from reference TRBV7-3 and TRBJ2-1, is GAGVSQTPSNKVTEKGKYVELRCDPISGHTALYWYRQSLGQGPEFLIYFQGTGAADDSGLPNDRFFAVRPEGSVSTLKIQRTERGDSAVYLCASSLTVFSYNEQFFGPGTRLTVL.

In the case of this clone: Distinct nucleotide sequences in the sample also encode this CDR3. The chain uses TRBV19 and TRBJ2-2; the D gene is possibly TRBD1 (6 bases). The germline V and J ends were trimmed by 10 bases and 5 bases, with 17 bases remaining between them. Per the germline V gene, CDR1 is LNHDA and CDR2 is SQIVND (reference sequence). The CDR3 sequence is 14 residues long. The CDR3 DNA sequence: TGTGCCACCAGAGACAGGTTACGAACCGGGGAGCTGTTTTTT. As protein: CATRDRLRTGELFF.

Only one count was recorded for this clone. The chain is built from TRBV6-6 and TRBJ1-5, with D maybe TRBD1 (5 bases). The CDR3 has 13 amino acids. The germline V gene has CDR1 MNHNY and CDR2 SVGAGI (reference sequence). With 7 bases removed from V and 4 bases from J, the gap between germline ends came to 11 bases. CDR3 amino acids: CASTGSPNQPQHF. Here the CDR3 DNA reads TGTGCCAGCACAGGGTCCCCGAATCAGCCCCAGCATTTT.

The V call is TRBV5-1, the J call TRBJ1-1, with D perhaps matching TRBD1 (6 bases). This CDR3 contains 15 residues. Germline V gives CDR1 SGHRS, CDR2 YFSETQ. Trimming removed 4 bases from V and 3 bases from J, with 16 bases in between. The CDR3 protein is CASSPGGGRDTEAFF. CDR3 DNA sequence: TGCGCCAGCAGCCCCGGGGGGGGCCGGGACACTGAAGCTTTCTTT.

The chain has TRBV6-6 and TRBJ1-1, with 9 bases lining up with TRBD1. The germline gives CDR1 MNHNY, CDR2 SVGAGI (reference sequence). Unmatched junction bases numbered 3, after V lost 0 bases and J lost 7 bases. The CDR3 loop spans 14 amino acids. CDR3 protein: CASSYSDRGNEAFF. CDR3 in DNA: TGTGCCAGCAGTTACTCGGACAGGGGTAATGAAGCTTTCTTT.

This sequence joins TRBV5-1 and TRBJ1-5; 8 bases map to TRBD1. The CDR3 is made up of 17 amino acids. V was pared by 3 bases and J by 1 base, with 9 bases of the junction left unmatched. Germline V gene lookup returns CDR1 SGHRS and CDR2 YFSETQ. The CDR3 here is CASSYGQGRGSNQPQHF. The CDR3 bases are TGCGCCAGCAGCTACGGACAGGGCAGGGGGAGCAATCAGCCCCAGCATTTT. The full variable domain, completed using reference TRBV5-1 and TRBJ1-5, is KAGVTQTPRYLIKTRGQQVTLSCSPISGHRSVSWYQQTPGQGLQFLFEYFSETQRNKGNFPGRFSGRQFSNSRSEMNVSTLELGDSALYLCASSYGQGRGSNQPQHFGDGTRLSIL.

The rearrangement joins TRBV10-3 to TRBJ1-4; maybe TRBD1 (6 bases). The germline CDR1 and CDR2 sequences are ENHRY and SYGVKD. Trimming took 7 bases from V and 8 from J, leaving 14 bases between them. The CDR3 is made up of 13 amino acids. CDR3 in DNA: TGTGCCATCACCTCAGCCCAGGGGGAAAAACTGTTTTTT. Translating gives CAITSAQGEKLFF.

This chain connects TRBV25-1 to TRBJ1-1, with TRBD1 as a possible D gene (5 bases). Per the germline V gene, CDR1 is MGHDK and CDR2 is SYGVNS. There are 15 residues in the CDR3. Trimming removed 3 bases from V and 11 bases from J, with 22 bases in between. The CDR3 loop reads CASSDPRQTVSQAFF. CDR3 bases: TGTGCCAGCAGTGACCCCAGACAGACTGTCAGCCAGGCTTTCTTT. Combining the CDR3 with reference TRBV25-1 and TRBJ1-1 gives the whole variable domain EADIYQTPRYLVIGTGKKITLECSQTMGHDKMYWYQQDPGMELHLIHYSYGVNSTEKGDLSSESTVSRIRTEHFPLTLESARPSHTSQYLCASSDPRQTVSQAFFGQGTRLTVV.

The chain is built from TRBV19 and TRBJ2-7; TRBD1 matches 7 bases. V was clipped by 10 bases and J by 2 bases; unmatched bases: 8. The CDR3 has 13 amino acids. Per the germline V gene, CDR1 is LNHDA and CDR2 is SQIVND (reference sequence). The CDR3 reads CATQGEGTYEQYF. CDR3 bases: TGTGCCACCCAGGGGGAAGGGACCTACGAGCAGTACTTC.

The chain couples TRBV9 to TRBJ1-1; unclear D gene. Trimming shortened V by 0 bases and J by 2 bases, and 17 bases separated the two germline ends. The CDR3 loop spans 17 amino acids. Germline V gene sequence: CDR1 SGDLS, CDR2 YYNGEE. This chain's CDR3 is CASSVEEKPTGNTEAFF. In DNA form, the CDR3 reads TGTGCCAGCAGCGTAGAGGAAAAGCCTACGGGTAACACTGAAGCTTTCTTT.

The chain joins TRBV4-1 to TRBJ1-4, with D possibly matching TRBD1 (6 bases). The CDR3 runs 16 residues. V lost 5 bases and J 4 bases, leaving 17 bases between the germline ends. From germline, CDR1 is MGHRA and CDR2 YSYEKL. CDR3 nucleotides: TGCGCCAGCAGCATGCGATTCGGGACAAGTAATGAAAAACTGTTTTTT. Protein product: CASSMRFGTSNEKLFF.

V usage is TRBV6-4 and J usage is TRBJ2-2, with no clear D. The V end was cut by 6 bases, the J end by 0 bases, with 8 bases between. This CDR3 has 14 residues. Germline V CDR1 and CDR2: MRHNA, SNTAGT. CDR3: CASSITANTGELFF. CDR3 coding DNA: TGTGCCAGCAGCATCACAGCGAACACCGGGGAGCTGTTTTTT.

The J gene is TRBJ1-2, the V gene TRBV28; weak D call: TRBD1 (6 bases). The CDR3 spans 14 residues. Germline loops: CDR1 MDHEN, CDR2 SYDVKM. V dropped 6 bases and J dropped 1 base, with 12 bases sitting between them. The CDR3 sequence: CASRPEGHNYGYTF. CDR3 coding DNA: TGTGCCAGCAGGCCCGAGGGACATAACTATGGCTACACCTTC.

The chain recombines TRBV18 with TRBJ2-5, with 10 bases fitting TRBD2. The V gene end was trimmed by 3 bases and the J gene end by 5 bases; junction bases not matched to a gene: 9. Germline CDR1 is KGHSH and CDR2 is LQKENI. This CDR3 region has 16 residues. CDR3 DNA: TGTGCCAGCTCACCTGTCGAGCGGGGGGGTGAGGAGACCCAGTACTTC. Translated, it gives CASSPVERGGEETQYF.